One sample yielded the 5 T cell receptor beta chains listed below, sequenced in a study of response to subunit inactivated influenza vaccine. One entry per CDR3 protein results from TCRdb running MiXCR on the RT-PCR reads. This sample has 600,000 to 850,000 distinct CDR3 sequences, with about 14% found just once. Sequenced material: PBMCs from blood, taken approximately 15 days before vaccination. Receptor source: a man aged 45-65 years who received an inactivated influenza vaccine.

This clonotype was seen at least ten times. The chain uses TRBV2 and TRBJ1-5; no definite D call. Germline-derived CDR1 and CDR2 are SNHLY and FYNNEI. V lost 3 bases and J 4 bases, leaving 10 bases between the germline ends. The CDR3 is 14 residues long. The CDR3 DNA is TGTGCCAGCAGTGATGGTCGAGGTAATCAGCCCCAGCATTTT. Its translation is CASSDGRGNQPQHF.

The chain uses TRBV5-1 and TRBJ2-7, with TRBD1 matching over 7 bases. Germline CDR1 reads SGHRS; CDR2 reads YFSETQ. The CDR3 covers 15 residues. The V and J ends lost 3 bases and 0 bases, in that order; junction bases with no gene match: 6. The CDR3 spells CASSYQDRPSYEQYF. For the CDR3, the DNA is TGCGCCAGCAGCTACCAGGACAGGCCCTCCTACGAGCAGTACTTC. Drawing the rest from reference TRBV5-1 and TRBJ2-7, the complete variable domain is KAGVTQTPRYLIKTRGQQVTLSCSPISGHRSVSWYQQTPGQGLQFLFEYFSETQRNKGNFPGRFSGRQFSNSRSEMNVSTLELGDSALYLCASSYQDRPSYEQYFGPGTRLTVT.

Remarks on this clonotype: Germline is not matched at one junction end, which may reflect a read error. This sequence joins TRBV5-1 and TRBJ2-1; 12 bases fit TRBD2. Germline CDR1 SGHRS, CDR2 YFSETQ. This CDR3 is 14 amino acids long. The DNA of the CDR3 is TGCGCCACCGGTGCTAGCGGGGGGGTTAATGAGCAGCTCTTC. Protein: CATGASGGVNEQLF.

The V and J genes are TRBV7-3 and TRBJ2-2, with D unresolved. The CDR3 is made up of 15 amino acids. Germline CDR1 and CDR2: SGHTA and FQGTGA. V was trimmed by 5 bases and J by 0 bases, leaving 10 bases between them. For the CDR3, the DNA is TGTGCCAGCAGCGCCCAAGGGCCGAACACCGGGGAGCTGTTTTTT. This gives the protein CASSAQGPNTGELFF.

This clonotype has a handful of counts. The chain carries TRBV18 and TRBJ2-3; 9 bases align to TRBD1. CDR1 KGHSH and CDR2 LQKENI come from the germline V gene. The CDR3 sequence is 16 residues long. With 5 bases clipped from V and 0 bases from J, the junction kept 6 bases outside the gene matches. CDR3 sequence (DNA): TGTGCCAGCTCAATCACGGACAGGGGAAGCACAGATACGCAGTATTTT. The encoded protein is CASSITDRGSTDTQYF.